What follows describes a single T cell receptor (beta chain). The entry originates in a study of cytomegalovirus exposure and HLA in healthy donors. The PCR used 60 Vbeta and 13 Jbeta primers. Sequenced by immunoSEQ multiplex PCR; TCRdb stores in-frame clones only, minus some. The sample has about 140,000 clones, more than 55% seen once; the top ten hold under 7.5%. The CDR3 is 13 amino acids. Germline V lookup: CDR1 WSHSY, CDR2 SAAADI. V lost 3 bases to trimming and J lost 9 bases, with 9 bases between them. The receptor was isolated from an older woman in good health and CMV-seronegative. The sequencing input was PBMCs. The chain is built from TRBV10-2 and TRBJ1-6; no clear D. CDR3: CASSERQTSPLHF. The CDR3 bases are TGCGCCAGCAGTGAACGACAAACTTCACCCCTCCACTTT.